This T cell receptor beta chain was found in a study of blood T cell repertoires in COVID-19 (dated by TCRdb to 2019 to 2021). Background on the whole study: Collaborator samples came from the United States, Italy and Spain and covered acute and convalescent phases of COVID-19. A freely available public database, intended as a resource for researchers studying the immune response to SARS-CoV-2, is where the repertoires were released. Nearly every sample came with metadata listing a de-identified subject ID, COVID-19 status, age in years and sex. Deeply sampled blood TCRbeta repertoires from subjects exposed to, actively infected with, or recovered from COVID-19 were included in the dataset. The prospective study material was composed of cDNA or gDNA derived from T cells, B-cell-depleted T cells, or PBMCs. HLA class I and class II types, where available, came from metadata supplied by the sample provider rather than from assay-based typing. Samples came from the ongoing ImmuneRACE study (first 160 participants) plus 1,254 subjects from 6 global collaborators.

TCRbeta CDR3 regions were amplified from genomic DNA by means of the immunoSEQ Assay, a bias-controlled multiplex PCR. For the original study's pipeline: Nucleated cell counts per sample were estimated from amplification of reference gene primers within the assay. To quantify the absolute abundance of each unique TCRbeta CDR3 rearrangement, sequence reads were collapsed and filtered. For each sample, productive Simpson clonality was calculated as the square root of Simpson's diversity index over productive rearrangements. Here the immuneACCESS table is served through TCRdb, limited to in-frame sequences with V and J called. Missing clones are a known gap in these copies; in checked studies unresolved V genes cover under half, and the rest lacks a known reason. The V and J calls and clone size were taken over from that table, and D and trimming were inferred from the DNA. The sample table contains about 260,000 clones; only one count was recorded for approximately 91% of them. In total, the top ten clones hold approximately 10% of the sample.

One collaborating source in Seattle enrolled patients during active infection and followed them longitudinally through the course of disease. The collaborating institutions used their own protocols to collect whole blood in K2EDTA tubes. For TCRbeta analysis, collaborators shipped samples as frozen whole blood, isolated PBMCs, or DNA extracted from either of those sample types. The CDR3 goes from the cysteine to the phenylalanine over 14 residues. Only the CDR3 part of the read is kept: 42 bases, read in frame from the first base. V gives up 4 bases and J gives up 4 bases, and the segment between their germline ends measures 14 bases. According to the germline V gene, CDR1 reads SGHRS and CDR2 reads YFSETQ. The paper as a whole reports these results and caveats: The quantity of clinical and demographic metadata differed by source and by participant and was supplied without curation.

Remarks on this clone: The specificity of this receptor is unknown. The record has no base qualities; no much larger clone is one base away.

Recombination joined TRBV5-1 with TRBJ1-1; no D gene is confidently identified. The source of this sequence is a woman aged 25 to 39 with COVID-19, enrolled during active disease. Sequenced input: peripheral blood. Here the CDR3 is given as CASSGLIGSTEAFF. The DNA sequence is given as TGCGCCAGCAGCGGGCTCATAGGGAGCACTGAAGCTTTCTTT.